This TCR beta chain is drawn from a study of shared clonotypes between healthy human individuals. Study results and limitations: Only blood underwent sampling, and tissue repertoires likely differ.

Turning to this clone: What it recognizes is unknown.

Naive CD8 isolation took CD45RO-negative cells positively selected for CCR7 and excluded terminally differentiated effector memory CD45RA+ cells. Germline V gene lookup returns CDR1 SGDLS and CDR2 YYNGEE. J gave up 2 bases and V 2 bases, and 3 bases lay outside the gene matches. This CDR3 spans 14 amino acids. Original handling: ImmunoSEQ sequences covered only the junction and lacked quality scores; filtering therefore differed. Here immunoSEQ multiplex PCR was the method, and the copy in TCRdb shows in-frame clones only, minus some. V, J and clone size derive from that table, while D and trimming were established from the DNA sequence. The data show about 2.1 million clones, about 92% seen once.

The sequence derives from a man younger than 35 in good health. Some clones in this sample may be carry-over from other donors' samples. The sequencing input was naive CD8+ T cells from PBMCs. V usage is TRBV9 and J usage is TRBJ2-7; 8 bases fit TRBD1. The CDR3 DNA reads as TGTGCCAGCAGCGTGGACAGGGACACCTACGAGCAGTACTTC. This codes for CASSVDRDTYEQYF.